This TCR beta chain was recovered during a study of blood T cell repertoires in COVID-19. The overall study: There were acute and convalescent COVID-19 samples, and they came from the United States, Italy and Spain. In each case, the material was cDNA or gDNA derived from T cells, B-cell-depleted T cells, or PBMCs.

The CDR3 is 14 residues long. V shed 3 bases, J shed 6 bases, and the junction held 3 bases outside the gene matches. Germline CDR1 is KGHSH and CDR2 is LQKENI. How the authors handled the data: Reference gene primer amplification gave nucleated cell count estimates. Assay used: immunoSEQ multiplex PCR; TCRdb lists only in-frame clones, some missing. Clone size and V and J calls were adopted from that table, with D and trimming inferred from the DNA. The sample shows some 200,000 clones, roughly 82% of them seen only once. The chain links TRBV18 to TRBJ1-4, with 8 bases aligning to TRBD1. Sequencing was carried out using peripheral blood. The source is a woman in her forties who had recovered from COVID-19. CDR3 nucleotide sequence: TGTGCCAGCTCACCTCGGACAGGGTATGAAAAACTGTTTTTT. As protein: CASSPRTGYEKLFF.